This T cell receptor (beta chain) was captured in a study of blood T cell repertoires in COVID-19. Looking at the study overall: From the United States, Italy and Spain came samples of acute and convalescent COVID-19. Sources were T cells, B-cell-depleted T cells, or PBMCs; the material itself was cDNA or gDNA.

Authors' data handling: Estimation of nucleated cell counts relied on the amplification of reference gene primers. The protocol was immunoSEQ multiplex PCR, while the TCRdb copy is restricted to in-frame clones and leaves out a portion. V and J calls plus clone size are reproduced from that table; the DNA served to infer D and trimming. Of about 55,000 clones in the sample, around 80% were seen once. The CDR3 is 15 residues long. Deletions cut 2 bases from V and 4 bases from J, with 11 bases between. The V gene's germline CDR1 is MNHEY and CDR2 SVGAGI. The chain is built from TRBV6-5 and TRBJ1-4; D possibly corresponds to TRBD1 (5 bases). Specimen: peripheral blood. This TCR derives from a human donor in a cohort sampled during active or convalescent COVID-19. The DNA of the CDR3 is TGTGCCAGCAGTTACAGACGACAGTTTAATGAAAAACTGTTTTTT. This codes for CASSYRRQFNEKLFF.